This T cell receptor (beta chain) was sequenced during a study of neurological immune-mediated disorders. There are many counts of this clonotype. Every sequencing run produced over 180 million TCR-beta sequences that came from 15-18 subjects. MiXCR, run by TCRdb on the 5' RACE reads, gives a single entry per CDR3 protein. The data hold approximately 60,000 distinct CDR3 sequences, with around 4% observed a single time. The sequenced material came from PBMCs. The receptor comes from a man aged 50 to 59 with multiple sclerosis.

CDR3 sequence reads: CSATFPRGGNTIYF. CDR3 in DNA: TGCAGTGCTACCTTTCCCAGGGGAGGAAACACCATATATTTT. The chain uses TRBV20-1 and TRBJ1-3; a possible D gene is TRBD1 (6 bases). V lost 4 bases and J lost 4, with 14 bases in between. Germline lookup yields CDR1 DFQATT and CDR2 SNEGSKA (reference sequence). CDR3 length: 14 residues.